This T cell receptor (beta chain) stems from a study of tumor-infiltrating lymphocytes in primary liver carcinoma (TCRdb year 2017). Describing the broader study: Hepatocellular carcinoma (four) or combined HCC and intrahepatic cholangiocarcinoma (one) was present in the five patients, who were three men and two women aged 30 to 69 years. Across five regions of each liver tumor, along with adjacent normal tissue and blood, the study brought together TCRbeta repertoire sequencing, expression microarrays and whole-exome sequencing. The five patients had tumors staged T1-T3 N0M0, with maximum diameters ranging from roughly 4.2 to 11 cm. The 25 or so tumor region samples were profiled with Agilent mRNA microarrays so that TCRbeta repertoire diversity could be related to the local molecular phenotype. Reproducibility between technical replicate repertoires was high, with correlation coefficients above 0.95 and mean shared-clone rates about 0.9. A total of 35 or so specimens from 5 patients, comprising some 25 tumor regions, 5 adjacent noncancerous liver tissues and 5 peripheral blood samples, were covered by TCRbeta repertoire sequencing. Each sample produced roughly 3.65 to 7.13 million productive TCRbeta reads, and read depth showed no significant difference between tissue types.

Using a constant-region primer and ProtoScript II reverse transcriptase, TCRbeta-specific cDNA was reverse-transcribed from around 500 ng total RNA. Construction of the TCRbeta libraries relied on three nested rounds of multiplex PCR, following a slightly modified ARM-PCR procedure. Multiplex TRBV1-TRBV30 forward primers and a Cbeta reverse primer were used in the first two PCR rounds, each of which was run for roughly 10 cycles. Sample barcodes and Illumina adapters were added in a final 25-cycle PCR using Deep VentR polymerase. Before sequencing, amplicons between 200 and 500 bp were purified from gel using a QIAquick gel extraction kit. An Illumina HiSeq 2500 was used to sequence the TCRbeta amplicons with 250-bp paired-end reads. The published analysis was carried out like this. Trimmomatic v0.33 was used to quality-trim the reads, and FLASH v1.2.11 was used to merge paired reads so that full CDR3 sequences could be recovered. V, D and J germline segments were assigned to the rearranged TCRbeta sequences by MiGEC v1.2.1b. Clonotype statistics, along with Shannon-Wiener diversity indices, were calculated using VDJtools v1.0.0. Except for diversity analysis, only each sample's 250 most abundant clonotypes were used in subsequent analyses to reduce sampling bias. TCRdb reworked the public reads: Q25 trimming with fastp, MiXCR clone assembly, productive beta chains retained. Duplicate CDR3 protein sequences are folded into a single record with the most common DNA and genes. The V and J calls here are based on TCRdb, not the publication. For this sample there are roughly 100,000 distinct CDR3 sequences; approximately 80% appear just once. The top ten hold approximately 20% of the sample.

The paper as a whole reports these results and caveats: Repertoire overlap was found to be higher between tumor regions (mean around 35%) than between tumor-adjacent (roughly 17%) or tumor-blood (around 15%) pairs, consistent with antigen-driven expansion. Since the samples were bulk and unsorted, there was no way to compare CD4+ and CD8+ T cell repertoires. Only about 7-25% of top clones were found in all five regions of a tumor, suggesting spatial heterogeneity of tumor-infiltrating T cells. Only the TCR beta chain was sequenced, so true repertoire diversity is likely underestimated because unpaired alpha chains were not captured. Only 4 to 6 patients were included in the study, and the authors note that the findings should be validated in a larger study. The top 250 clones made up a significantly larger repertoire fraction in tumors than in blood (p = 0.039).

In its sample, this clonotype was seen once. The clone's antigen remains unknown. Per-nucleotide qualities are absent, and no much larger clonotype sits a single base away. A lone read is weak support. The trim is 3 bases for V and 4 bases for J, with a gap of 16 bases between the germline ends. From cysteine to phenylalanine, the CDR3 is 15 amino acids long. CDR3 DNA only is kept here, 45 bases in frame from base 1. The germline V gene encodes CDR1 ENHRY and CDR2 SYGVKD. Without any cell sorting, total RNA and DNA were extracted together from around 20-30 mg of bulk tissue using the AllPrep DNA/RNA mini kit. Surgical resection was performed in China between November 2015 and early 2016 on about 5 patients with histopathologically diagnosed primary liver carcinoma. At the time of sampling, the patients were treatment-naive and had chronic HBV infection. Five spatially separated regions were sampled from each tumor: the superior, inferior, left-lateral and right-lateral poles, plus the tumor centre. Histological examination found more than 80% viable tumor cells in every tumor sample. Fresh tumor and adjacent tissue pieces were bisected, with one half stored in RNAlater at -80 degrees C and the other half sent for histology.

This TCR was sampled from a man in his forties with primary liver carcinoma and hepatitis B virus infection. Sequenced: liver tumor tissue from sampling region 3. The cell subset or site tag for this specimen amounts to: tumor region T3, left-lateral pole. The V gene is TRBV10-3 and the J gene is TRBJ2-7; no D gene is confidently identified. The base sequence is TGTGCCATCAGTGATGACGGCCATCAACCATACGAGCAGTACTTC. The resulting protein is CAISDDGHQPYEQYF.